This paragraph covers one T cell receptor beta chain sequence. The antigen is unknown. Patients who had autoimmune disease history or got systemic immunosuppression were left out. The data derive from a study of OX40 agonist ivuxolimab in advanced cancers. Across the whole study: Partial responses occurred in Three dose-escalation patients, one with hepatocellular carcinoma and two with cutaneous melanoma.

TCRdb's table, derived via immunoSEQ multiplex PCR, lists solely in-frame clones and lacks some. Among 50,000 to 70,000 clones, 75% to 90% were seen once, and the ten largest hold over 11%. Broader study findings: Expanded clones tended on average to be more numerous among CD8+ T cells than CD4+.

Trimming stripped 9 bases from V and 4 bases from J, with 7 bases between. The CDR3 extends over 11 amino acids. Germline V gene lookup returns CDR1 MNHEY and CDR2 SMNVEV (reference sequence). This receptor was identified in an adult with an advanced solid tumor such as melanoma, head and neck, liver or kidney cancer. The material was CD4+ or CD8+ T cells sorted from blood, obtained in a trial of the OX40 agonist ivuxolimab. J is TRBJ1-3 and V is TRBV27; D ambiguous. The CDR3 DNA is TGTGCCAGTAGCTCGGGAAACACCATATATTTT. Its protein is CASSSGNTIYF.